This entry is about one T cell receptor beta chain. The target antigen is unknown. The amount of total RNA extracted per sample was at least 5.5 micrograms. Trimming pared 2 bases from V and 6 bases from J, leaving 23 bases between. The germline CDR1 and CDR2 sequences are SGHTA and FQGTGA. The CDR3 covers 17 residues. The data originate from a study of blood T cells in healthy people across ages. Sample-barcoded 5' priming and a J-beta primer mix drove a second PCR of 7 to 11 cycles. Each CDR3 protein is one row after TCRdb ran MiXCR on the 5' RACE reads. The sample holds some 800,000 distinct CDR3 sequences; 20% to 25% are singletons and the top ten take more than 3%. Findings of the study overall: CMV infection status of these donors was not known.

The sample was also linked to a second study, of T cells of mothers and their children. That work states: The study found thymic selection shapes TCR recombination output similarly in related and unrelated pairs.

The chain is built from TRBV7-3 and TRBJ2-7; D is ambiguous. This clonotype was obtained from a boy aged 5 to 17 in good health. Specimen: blood. This chain's CDR3 is CASSLLSGRNASPEQYF. Here the CDR3 DNA reads TGTGCCAGCAGCTTACTGTCAGGCCGTAATGCATCCCCCGAGCAGTACTTC.